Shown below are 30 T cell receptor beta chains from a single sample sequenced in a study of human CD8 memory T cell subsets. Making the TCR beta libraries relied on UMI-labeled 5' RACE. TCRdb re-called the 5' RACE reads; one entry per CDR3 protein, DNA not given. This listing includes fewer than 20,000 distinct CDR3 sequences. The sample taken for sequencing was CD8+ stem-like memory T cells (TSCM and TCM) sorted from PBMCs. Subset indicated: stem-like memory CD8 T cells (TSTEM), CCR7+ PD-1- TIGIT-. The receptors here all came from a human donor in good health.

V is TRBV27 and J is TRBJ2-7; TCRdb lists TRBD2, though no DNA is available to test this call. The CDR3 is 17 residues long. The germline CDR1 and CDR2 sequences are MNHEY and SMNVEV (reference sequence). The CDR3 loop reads CASSPFFGSGSHYEQYF.

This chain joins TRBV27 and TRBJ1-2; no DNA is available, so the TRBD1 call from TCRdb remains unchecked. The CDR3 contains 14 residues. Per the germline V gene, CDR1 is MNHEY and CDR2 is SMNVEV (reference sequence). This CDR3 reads CASSLNPGDYGYTF.

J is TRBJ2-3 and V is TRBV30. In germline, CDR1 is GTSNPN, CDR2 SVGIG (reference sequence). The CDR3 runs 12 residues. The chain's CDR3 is CAWSGSTDTQYF.

The CDR3 sequence: CASSIGGTQYF. The genes are TRBV27 and TRBJ2-5. The CDR3 covers 11 residues. Per germline, CDR1 MNHEY and CDR2 SMNVEV (reference sequence).

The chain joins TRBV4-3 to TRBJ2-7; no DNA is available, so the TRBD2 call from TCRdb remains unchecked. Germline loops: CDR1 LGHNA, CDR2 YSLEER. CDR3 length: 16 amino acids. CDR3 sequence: CASSQELVSGSYEQYF.

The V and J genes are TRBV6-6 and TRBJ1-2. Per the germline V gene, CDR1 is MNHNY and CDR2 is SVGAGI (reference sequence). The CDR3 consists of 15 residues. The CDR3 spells CASSYQRGSNYGYTF.

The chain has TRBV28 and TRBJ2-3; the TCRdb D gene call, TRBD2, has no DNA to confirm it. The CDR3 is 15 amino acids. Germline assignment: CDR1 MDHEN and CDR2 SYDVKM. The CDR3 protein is CASSFPLKGSDTQYF.

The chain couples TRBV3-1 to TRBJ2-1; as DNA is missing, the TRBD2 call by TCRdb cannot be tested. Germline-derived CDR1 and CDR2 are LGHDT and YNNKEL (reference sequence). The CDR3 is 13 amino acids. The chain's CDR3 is CASTPRAGNEQFF.

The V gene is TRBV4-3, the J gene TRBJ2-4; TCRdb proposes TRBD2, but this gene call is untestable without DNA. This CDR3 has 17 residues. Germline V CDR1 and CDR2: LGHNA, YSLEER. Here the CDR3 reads CASSQDSSGRAKNIQYF.

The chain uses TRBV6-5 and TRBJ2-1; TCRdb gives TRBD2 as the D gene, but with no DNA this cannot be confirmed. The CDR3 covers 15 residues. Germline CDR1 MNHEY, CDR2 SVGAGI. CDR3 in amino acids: CASSYSTSGTYEQFF.

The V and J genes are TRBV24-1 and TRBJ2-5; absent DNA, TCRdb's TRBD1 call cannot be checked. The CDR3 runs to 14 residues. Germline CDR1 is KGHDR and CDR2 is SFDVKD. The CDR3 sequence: CATSDRGYQETQYF.

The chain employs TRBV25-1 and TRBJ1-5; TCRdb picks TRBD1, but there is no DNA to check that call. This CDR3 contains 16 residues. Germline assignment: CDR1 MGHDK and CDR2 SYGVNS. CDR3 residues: CASSEGGWAGNQPQHF.

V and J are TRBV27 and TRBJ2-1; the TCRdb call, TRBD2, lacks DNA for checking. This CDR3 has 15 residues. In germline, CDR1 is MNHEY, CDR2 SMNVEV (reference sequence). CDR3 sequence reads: CASSFQTSEYNEQFF.

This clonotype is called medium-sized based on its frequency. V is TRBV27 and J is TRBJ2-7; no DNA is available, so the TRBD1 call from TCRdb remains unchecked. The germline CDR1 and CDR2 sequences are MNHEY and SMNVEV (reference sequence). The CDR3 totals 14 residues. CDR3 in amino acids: CASSWGQGAYEQYF.

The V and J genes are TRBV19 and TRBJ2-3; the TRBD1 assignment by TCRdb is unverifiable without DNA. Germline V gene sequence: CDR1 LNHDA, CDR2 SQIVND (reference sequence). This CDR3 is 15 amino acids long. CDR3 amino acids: CASSMYRGDVDTQYF. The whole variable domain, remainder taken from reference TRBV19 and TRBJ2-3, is DGGITQSPKYLFRKEGQNVTLSCEQNLNHDAMYWYRQDPGQGLRLIYYSQIVNDFQKGDIAEGYSVSREKKESFPLTVTSAQKNPTAFYLCASSMYRGDVDTQYFGPGTRLTVL.

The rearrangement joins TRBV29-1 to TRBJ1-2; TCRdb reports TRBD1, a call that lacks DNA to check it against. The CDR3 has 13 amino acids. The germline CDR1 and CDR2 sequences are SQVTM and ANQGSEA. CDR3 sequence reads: CSAILGQNYGYTF. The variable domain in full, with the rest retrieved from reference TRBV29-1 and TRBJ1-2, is SAVISQKPSRDICQRGTSLTIQCQVDSQVTMMFWYRQQPGQSLTLIATANQGSEATYESGFVIDKFPISRPNLTFSTLTVSNMSPEDSSIYLCSAILGQNYGYTFGSGTRLTVV.

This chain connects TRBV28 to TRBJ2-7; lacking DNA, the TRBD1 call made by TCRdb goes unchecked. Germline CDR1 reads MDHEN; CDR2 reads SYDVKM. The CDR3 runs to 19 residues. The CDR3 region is CASSYAGVRGGYSSYEQYF.

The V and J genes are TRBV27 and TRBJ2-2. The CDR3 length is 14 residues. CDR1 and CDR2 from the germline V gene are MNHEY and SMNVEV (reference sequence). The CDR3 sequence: CASSLAGNTGELFF.

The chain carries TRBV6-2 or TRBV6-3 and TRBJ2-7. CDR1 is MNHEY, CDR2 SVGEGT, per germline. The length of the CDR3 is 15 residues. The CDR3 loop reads CASSYSLGLAYEQYF.

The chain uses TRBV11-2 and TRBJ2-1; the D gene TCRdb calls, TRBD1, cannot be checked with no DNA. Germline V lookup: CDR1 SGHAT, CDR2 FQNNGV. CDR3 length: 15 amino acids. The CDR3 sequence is CASSLEGGNSNEQFF. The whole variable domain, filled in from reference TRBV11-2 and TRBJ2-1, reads EAGVAQSPRYKIIEKRQSVAFWCNPISGHATLYWYQQILGQGPKLLIQFQNNGVVDDSQLPKDRFSAERLKGVDSTLKIQPAKLEDSAVYLCASSLEGGNSNEQFFGPGTRLTVL.

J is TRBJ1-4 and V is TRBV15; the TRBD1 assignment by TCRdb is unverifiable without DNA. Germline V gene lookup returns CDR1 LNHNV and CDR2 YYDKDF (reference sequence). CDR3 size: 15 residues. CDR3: CATSRRDTANEKLFF.

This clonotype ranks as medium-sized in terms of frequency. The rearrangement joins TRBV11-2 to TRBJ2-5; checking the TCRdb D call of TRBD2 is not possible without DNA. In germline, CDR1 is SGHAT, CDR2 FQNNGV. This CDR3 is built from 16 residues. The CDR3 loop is CASSSFTAGVGETQYF.

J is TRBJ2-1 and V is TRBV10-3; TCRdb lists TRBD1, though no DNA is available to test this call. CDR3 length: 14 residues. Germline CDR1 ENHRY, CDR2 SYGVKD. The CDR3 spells CAISETGEEHEQFF.

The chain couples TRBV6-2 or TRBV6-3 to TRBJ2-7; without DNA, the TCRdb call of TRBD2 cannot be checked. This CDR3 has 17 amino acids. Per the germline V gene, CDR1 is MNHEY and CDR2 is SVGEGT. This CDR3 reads CASRDFDGLAGTYEQYF.

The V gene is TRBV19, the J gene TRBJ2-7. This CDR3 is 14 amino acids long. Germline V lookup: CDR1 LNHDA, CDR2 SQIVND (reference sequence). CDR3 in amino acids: CASSKLREPYEQYF.

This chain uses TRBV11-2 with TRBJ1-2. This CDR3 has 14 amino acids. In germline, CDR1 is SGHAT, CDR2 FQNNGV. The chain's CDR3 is CASAPPDTNYGYTF.

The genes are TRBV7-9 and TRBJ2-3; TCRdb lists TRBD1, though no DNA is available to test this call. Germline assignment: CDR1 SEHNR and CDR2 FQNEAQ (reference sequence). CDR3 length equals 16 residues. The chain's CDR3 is CASSLPRDRDRNTQYF.

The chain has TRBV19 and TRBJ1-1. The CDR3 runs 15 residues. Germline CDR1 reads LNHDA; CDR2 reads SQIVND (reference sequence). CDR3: CASSIETSSNTEAFF.

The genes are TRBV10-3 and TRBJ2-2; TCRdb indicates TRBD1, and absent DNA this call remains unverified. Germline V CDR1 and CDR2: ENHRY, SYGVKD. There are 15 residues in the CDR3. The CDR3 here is CAISERTGLTGELFF.

The CDR3 sequence is CASSQTLAGGLGNEQFF. This sequence joins TRBV3-1 and TRBJ2-1; TCRdb gives TRBD2 as the D gene, but with no DNA this cannot be confirmed. Germline V CDR1 and CDR2: LGHDT, YNNKEL (reference sequence). The CDR3 is 17 amino acids.